This TCR beta chain emerged from a study of blood T cell repertoires in COVID-19. Study summary: Acute and convalescent COVID-19 samples came from the United States, Italy and Spain.

The germline gives CDR1 ENHRY, CDR2 SYGVKD. The CDR3 sequence is 15 residues long. V shed 6 bases, J shed 2 bases, and the junction held 8 bases outside the gene matches. This study enrolled people aged 18 to 89 from under 25 US geographic areas. Recovered participants had two consecutive negative NP/OP PCR tests, healthcare professional clearance, or symptom resolution. TCRdb's table, derived via immunoSEQ multiplex PCR, lists solely in-frame clones and lacks some. Here the sample spans around 140,000 clones, around 86% being singletons. This TCR came from a man between 60 and 70 years old who had recovered from COVID-19. Specimen: PBMCs or T cells enriched from blood (not recorded which). The chain recombines TRBV10-3 with TRBJ2-7; 9 bases agree with TRBD1. CDR3 nucleotides: TGTGCCATCAGGACCCCGGGGACAGGGACCTACGAGCAGTACTTC. Amino acid sequence: CAIRTPGTGTYEQYF.